This TCR beta chain appears in the sequencing data of a study of cytomegalovirus exposure and HLA in healthy donors. The germline gives CDR1 SGHAT, CDR2 FQNNGV. The CDR3 consists of 13 residues. V was cut by 3 bases and J by 5 bases, with 10 bases left in between. Using immunoSEQ multiplex PCR, the repertoire was profiled, and TCRdb retains in-frame clones only, with some absent. Of about 160,000 clones listed, roughly nine tenths are singletons. The rearrangement links TRBV11-2 to TRBJ2-5; D gene ambiguous. The sequence came from a woman aged 25 to 39 in good health and CMV-seronegative. Sample: PBMCs. CDR3: CASSLIQAETQYF. CDR3 nucleotides: TGTGCCAGCAGCTTGATTCAGGCGGAGACCCAGTACTTC.